This T cell receptor beta chain was recovered during a study of CD8+CD57+ T cells in acquired aplastic anemia. At the level of the study: Each DNA sample taken from sorted CD4+ and CD8+ cells came to about 3.2 ug on average. The study, taken as a whole, reports: Between patients and controls, around 31 CD8+ CDR3 sequences were found in common.

Remarks on this clonotype: The antigen is unknown.

Trimming removed 6 bases at V and 0 bases at J, with 15 bases between. Germline CDR1 reads MNHNS; CDR2 reads SASEGT. This CDR3 contains 15 residues. Using genomic DNA as the template, TCR beta VDJ and CDR3 profiling was carried out. TCRdb re-called the reads through MiXCR, storing one row per CDR3 protein. This sample carries over 200,000 distinct CDR3 sequences, about 59% of them seen once, and the ten largest clones take around 32%. This TCR derives from a human donor in good health. Sequencing input: sorted CD4+, CD8+, or CD8+CD57+ T cells (not recorded which) from PBMCs. The chain has TRBV6-1 and TRBJ2-7; possible D gene TRBD2, 5 bases. The CDR3 protein is CASSVTAASSYEQYF. CDR3 in DNA: TGTGCCAGCAGCGTTACAGCGGCTAGCTCCTACGAGCAGTACTTC.